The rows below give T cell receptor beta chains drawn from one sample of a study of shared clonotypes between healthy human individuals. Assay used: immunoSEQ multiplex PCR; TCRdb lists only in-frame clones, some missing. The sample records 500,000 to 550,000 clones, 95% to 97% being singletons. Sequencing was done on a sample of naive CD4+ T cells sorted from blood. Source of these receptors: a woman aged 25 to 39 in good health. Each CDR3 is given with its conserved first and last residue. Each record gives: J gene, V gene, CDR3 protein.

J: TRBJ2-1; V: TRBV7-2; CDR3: CASSLGGMDYNEQFF
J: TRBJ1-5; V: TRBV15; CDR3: CATSRAAENQPQHF
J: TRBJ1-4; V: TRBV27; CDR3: CASSRGQGNEKLFF
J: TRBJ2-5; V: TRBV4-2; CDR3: CASSHSAGRGLGETQYF
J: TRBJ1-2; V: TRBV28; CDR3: CASSSGGNYGYTF
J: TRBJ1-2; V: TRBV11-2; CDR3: CASSLEGQMDYGYTF
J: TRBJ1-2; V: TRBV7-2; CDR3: CASSLLGYGYTF
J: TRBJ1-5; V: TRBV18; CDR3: CASSRGYSNQPQHF
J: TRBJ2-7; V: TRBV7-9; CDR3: CASSLERETLGF
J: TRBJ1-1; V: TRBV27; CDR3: CASGSYREENTEAFF
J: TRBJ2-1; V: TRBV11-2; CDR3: CASSSTSGSDEQFF
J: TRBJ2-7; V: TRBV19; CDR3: CASSMTTTSYEQYF
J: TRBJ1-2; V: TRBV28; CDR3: CASTLGQGTYGYTF
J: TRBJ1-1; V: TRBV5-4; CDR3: CASSLASRGDTEAFF
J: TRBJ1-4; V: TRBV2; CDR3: CASRVRQGSNEKLFF
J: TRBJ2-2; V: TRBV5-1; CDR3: CASSLRGRDRDITGELFF
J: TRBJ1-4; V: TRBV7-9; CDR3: CASSLEVNEKLFF
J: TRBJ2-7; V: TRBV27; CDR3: CASSPGTSGSYEQYF
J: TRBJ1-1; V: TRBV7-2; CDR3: CASSLSYTNTEAFF
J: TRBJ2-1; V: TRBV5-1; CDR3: CASRSSGGHYNEQFF
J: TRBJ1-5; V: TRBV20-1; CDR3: CSATAGGPQHF
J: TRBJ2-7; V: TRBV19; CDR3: CASSKAGDQSYEQYF
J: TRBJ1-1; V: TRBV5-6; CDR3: CATSDRSLEAFF
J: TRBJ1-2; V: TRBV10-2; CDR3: CASSESRFDYGYTF
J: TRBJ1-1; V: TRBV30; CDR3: CAWSVRGNTEAFF
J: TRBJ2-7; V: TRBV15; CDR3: CATSGGQGTYEQYF
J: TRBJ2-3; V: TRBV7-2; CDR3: CASSSRASGSTDTQYF
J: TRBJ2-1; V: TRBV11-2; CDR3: CASSQPGLAGGSSYNEQFF
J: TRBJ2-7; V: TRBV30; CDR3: CAGGGVAEQYF